Each of the 17 T cell receptor beta chains below was sequenced from the same sample in a study of cytomegalovirus exposure and HLA in healthy donors. The PCR used 60 Vbeta and 13 Jbeta primers. Clones were read by immunoSEQ multiplex PCR, and TCRdb kept only the in-frame ones, dropping some. The data show around 50,000 clones, and the top ten clones hold 9.5% to 11%. Sequenced material: PBMCs. The receptor set was obtained from a woman aged 50 to 60 in good health and CMV-seropositive.

As for this clone: The junction departs from germline at one end; a sequencing error may be responsible. This chain links TRBV5-4 with TRBJ2-1; unclear D gene. CDR1 SGHNT and CDR2 YYREEE come from the germline V gene (reference sequence). CDR3 size: 13 residues. CDR3 protein: CANSFLSYNEQFF. The CDR3 DNA follows: TGTGCCAACAGCTTCCTTTCCTACAATGAGCAGTTCTTC.

V is TRBV7-2 and J is TRBJ1-5; D gene uncertain. Germline assignment: CDR1 SGHTA and CDR2 FQGNSA. This CDR3 contains 14 residues. V lost 5 bases and J lost 0, with 8 bases in between. The CDR3 region has the DNA TGTGCCAGCAGCCCGGAGTATAGCAATCAGCCCCAGCATTTT. It is translated as CASSPEYSNQPQHF. Full variable domain (remainder filled in from reference TRBV7-2 and TRBJ1-5): GAGVSQSPSNKVTEKGKDVELRCDPISGHTALYWYRQSLGQGLEFLIYFQGNSAPDKSGLPSDRFSAERTGGSVSTLTIQRTQQEDSAVYLCASSPEYSNQPQHFGDGTRLSIL.

The chain recombines TRBV2 with TRBJ1-1, with TRBD1 as a possible D gene (5 bases). V lost 4 bases and J 0 bases, leaving 12 bases between the germline ends. Per the germline V gene, CDR1 is SNHLY and CDR2 is FYNNEI. The length of the CDR3 is 15 residues. Here the CDR3 reads CASSGPGQMNTEAFF. The CDR3 bases are TGTGCCAGCAGTGGTCCAGGGCAGATGAACACTGAAGCTTTCTTT.

V gene TRBV29-1 combines with J gene TRBJ2-5; a possible D gene is TRBD1 (6 bases). V lost 7 bases to trimming and J lost 2 bases, with 20 bases between them. Looked up from germline, CDR1 is SQVTM and CDR2 is ANQGSEA. This CDR3 has 15 amino acids. The CDR3 reads CSALLTGHQQETQYF. The CDR3 DNA reads TGCAGCGCCCTCTTAACGGGACACCAGCAAGAGACCCAGTACTTC.

The genes are TRBV5-1 and TRBJ2-1; a weak D match, TRBD1 (6 bases). Germline loops: CDR1 SGHRS, CDR2 YFSETQ. The CDR3 length is 16 residues. The V end was cut by 2 bases, the J end by 6 bases, with 18 bases between. The CDR3 is CASSLVAGAGANEQFF. The CDR3 DNA is TGCGCCAGCAGCTTAGTGGCAGGGGCCGGTGCCAATGAGCAGTTCTTC.

J is TRBJ2-1 and V is TRBV5-6; 11 nucleotides align to TRBD2. The V segment lost 2 bases and the J segment 7 bases; nucleotides outside the gene matches: 5. The CDR3 covers 15 residues. The germline V gene encodes CDR1 SGHDT and CDR2 YYEEEE. CDR3 in amino acids: CASSLIAGGLNEQFF. CDR3 nucleotide sequence: TGTGCCAGCAGCTTAATAGCGGGGGGGTTGAATGAGCAGTTCTTC. The variable domain in full, with the rest retrieved from reference TRBV5-6 and TRBJ2-1, is DAGVTQSPTHLIKTRGQQVTLRCSPKSGHDTVSWYQQALGQGPQFIFQYYEEEERQRGNFPDRFSGHQFPNYSSELNVNALLLGDSALYLCASSLIAGGLNEQFFGPGTRLTVL.

The gene calls are TRBV7-9 and TRBJ1-5; D call uncertain. The CDR3 loop spans 15 amino acids. Germline V gives CDR1 SEHNR, CDR2 FQNEAQ (reference sequence). V dropped 7 bases and J dropped 1 base, with 14 bases sitting between them. The CDR3 here is CASTPPGSSNQPQHF. CDR3 bases: TGTGCCAGCACCCCCCCCGGGTCCAGCAATCAGCCCCAGCATTTT.

The genes are TRBV4-3 and TRBJ2-3; D unclear. Trimming removed 0 bases at V and 0 bases at J, with 13 bases between. The CDR3 is made up of 17 amino acids. Germline CDR1 and CDR2: LGHNA and YSLEER. In DNA, the CDR3 is TGCGCCAGCAGCCAAGATGGGCAGGCCTCTAGCACAGATACGCAGTATTTT. Translated: CASSQDGQASSTDTQYF.

The rearrangement uses TRBV29-1 and TRBJ2-5, with 8 positions matching TRBD2. The CDR3 is made up of 12 amino acids. Looked up from germline, CDR1 is SQVTM and CDR2 is ANQGSEA. J gave up 3 bases and V 7 bases, and 4 bases lay outside the gene matches. CDR3 region: CSALLAEETQYF. CDR3 nucleotide sequence: TGCAGCGCCCTACTAGCGGAAGAGACCCAGTACTTC.

J is TRBJ2-5 and V is TRBV19; possibly TRBD2 for D (7 bases). Trimming shortened V by 3 bases and J by 5 bases, and 13 bases separated the two germline ends. The CDR3 runs 14 residues. The germline CDR1 and CDR2 sequences are LNHDA and SQIVND (reference sequence). The chain's CDR3 is CASSMAGRGETQYF. The CDR3 nucleotides are TGTGCCAGTAGTATGGCAGGGAGGGGGGAGACCCAGTACTTC.

The rearrangement uses TRBV18 and TRBJ2-4; TRBD1 agrees at 11 bases. The germline CDR1 and CDR2 sequences are KGHSH and LQKENI. The CDR3 spans 13 residues. The V gene end was trimmed by 4 bases and the J gene end by 9 bases; junction bases not matched to a gene: 2. The CDR3 is CASSLGTGGIQYF. Written as DNA, the CDR3 is TGTGCCAGCTCACTAGGGACAGGGGGCATTCAGTACTTC.

The CDR3 DNA sequence: TGTGCCAGCAGCTTTTCCGAAGCGGGGGACAGCACAGATACGCAGTATTTT. This encodes CASSFSEAGDSTDTQYF. J is TRBJ2-3 and V is TRBV7-6; the match to TRBD2 covers 8 bases. J gave up 0 bases and V 3 bases, and 8 bases lay outside the gene matches. Per the germline V gene, CDR1 is SGHVS and CDR2 is FNYEAQ. There are 17 residues in the CDR3.

V and J are TRBV6-1 and TRBJ1-3; D is possibly TRBD1 (5 bases). Trimming took off 4 bases at V and 3 bases at J, with 16 bases between the two ends. Germline V CDR1 and CDR2: MNHNS, SASEGT. CDR3 length: 16 amino acids. CDR3 coding DNA: TGTGCCAGCAGTGCCGAGGGACTCTTCTTTGGAAACACCATATATTTT. Translating it yields CASSAEGLFFGNTIYF.

The chain carries TRBV4-3 and TRBJ1-2; D may be TRBD1 (6 bases). The CDR3 length is 17 residues. The germline gives CDR1 LGHNA, CDR2 YSLEER. The germline V and J ends were trimmed by 0 bases and 4 bases, with 18 bases remaining between them. CDR3 sequence (DNA): TGCGCCAGCAGCCAAGATTGGAGGGGGGGCCGCGTCTATGGCTACACCTTC. Residues: CASSQDWRGGRVYGYTF.

The chain joins TRBV6-1 to TRBJ2-2; TRBD1 is a possible D gene (6 bases). This CDR3 has 14 residues. The germline V gene encodes CDR1 MNHNS and CDR2 SASEGT. Trimming took off 4 bases at V and 5 bases at J, with 11 bases between the two ends. In nucleotides, the CDR3 is TGTGCCAGCAGTGCGGACAGATTAACCGGGGAGCTGTTTTTT. It codes for CASSADRLTGELFF.

This rearrangement joins TRBV4-1 to TRBJ1-5, with D tentatively TRBD1 (6 bases). Trimming took off 1 base at V and 9 bases at J, with 25 bases between the two ends. The CDR3 runs 18 residues. CDR1 and CDR2 from the germline V gene are MGHRA and YSYEKL. The CDR3 region is CASSQGRYRGTAPGPQHF. For the CDR3, the DNA is TGCGCCAGCAGCCAAGGCAGATATAGGGGGACCGCCCCAGGGCCCCAGCATTTT.

The chain uses TRBV5-5 and TRBJ1-6, with 7 bases matching TRBD1. Germline V gene sequence: CDR1 SGHKS, CDR2 YYEKEE (reference sequence). CDR3 length: 15 amino acids. Trimming removed 4 bases from V and 5 bases from J; junction bases left unmatched: 6. The CDR3 loop reads CASSAWGQNNSPLHF. The CDR3 DNA is TGTGCCAGCAGCGCATGGGGACAGAATAATTCACCCCTCCACTTT.